This entry lists 31 T cell receptor beta chains sequenced from one sample in a study of T cells after yellow fever vaccination. TCRdb re-called the 5' RACE reads through MiXCR, storing one row per CDR3 protein. This table holds 90,000 to 150,000 distinct CDR3 sequences, around 7.2% found once. The material sequenced was CD4+ T cells sorted from PBMCs, taken approximately 47 days after the first yellow fever vaccination. Receptors originate from a man younger than 30 who received the YFV17D yellow fever vaccine.

In this sample, this clonotype turned up many times. The chain joins TRBV5-1 to TRBJ2-3; D call uncertain. Trimming removed 0 bases from V and 4 bases from J, with 9 bases in between. Germline CDR1 reads SGHRS; CDR2 reads YFSETQ. The length of the CDR3 is 14 residues. The chain's CDR3 is CASSLGQEADTQYF. In DNA form, the CDR3 reads TGCGCCAGCAGCTTGGGTCAGGAAGCAGATACGCAGTATTTT.

This clonotype was recorded a few times. V gene TRBV5-1 combines with J gene TRBJ1-2; 9 bases agree with TRBD1. This CDR3 spans 16 amino acids. The germline V gene has CDR1 SGHRS and CDR2 YFSETQ. V was pared by 3 bases and J by 4 bases, with 10 bases of the junction left unmatched. The CDR3 DNA is TGCGCCAGCAGCTCTCCGGGACAGGGCCCGATCTATGGCTACACCTTC. Protein product: CASSSPGQGPIYGYTF.

J is TRBJ2-3 and V is TRBV5-4, with D tentatively TRBD2 (7 bases). V lost 4 bases and J 2 bases, leaving 17 bases between the germline ends. This CDR3 spans 16 amino acids. Germline V gene lookup returns CDR1 SGHNT and CDR2 YYREEE (reference sequence). CDR3 region: CASSPLRGRNTDTQYF. In nucleotides, the CDR3 is TGTGCCAGCAGCCCCCTGCGGGGGCGCAACACAGATACGCAGTATTTT.

The table lists this clonotype with many counts. The chain employs TRBV5-1 and TRBJ2-3; the D call may be TRBD1 or TRBD2 (5 bases each). Looked up from germline, CDR1 is SGHRS and CDR2 is YFSETQ. Trimming shortened V by 4 bases and J by 5 bases, and 17 bases separated the two germline ends. CDR3 size: 15 residues. The CDR3 is CASSPSRTGGDTQYF. In DNA, the CDR3 is TGCGCCAGCAGCCCCTCTCGGACTGGGGGAGATACGCAGTATTTT.

The sample holds many counts of this clonotype. The chain's CDR3 is CASSLRQAGELFF. As DNA, the CDR3 is TGTGCCAGCAGCCTCCGACAGGCCGGGGAGCTGTTTTTT. The chain links TRBV5-5 to TRBJ2-2, with a weak D call TRBD1 (6 bases). The germline V and J ends were trimmed by 4 bases and 6 bases, with 10 bases remaining between them. There are 13 residues in the CDR3. Per germline, CDR1 SGHKS and CDR2 YYEKEE (reference sequence).

This clonotype was found many times. The V gene is TRBV7-2, the J gene TRBJ1-6; a weak D match, TRBD1 (5 bases). CDR3 length: 17 amino acids. CDR1 and CDR2 from the germline V gene are SGHTA and FQGNSA. The V end lost 5 bases, the J end lost 9 bases, and 23 bases lay between the germline ends. CDR3 nucleotide sequence: TGTGCCAGCAGCGAATTACCCGGTGGGGCAGGCGGTTCACCCCTCCACTTT. Protein: CASSELPGGAGGSPLHF.

This clonotype was observed at least ten times. The chain joins TRBV5-5 to TRBJ2-7; D assignment may be TRBD1 or TRBD2 (5 bases each). V was cut by 0 bases and J by 4 bases, with 11 bases left in between. From germline, CDR1 is SGHKS and CDR2 YYEKEE (reference sequence). The CDR3 totals 14 residues. Here the CDR3 reads CASSLATGPYEQYV. CDR3 nucleotide sequence: TGTGCCAGCAGCTTGGCAACGGGACCATACGAGCAGTACGTC.

This clonotype was counted many times. This chain's CDR3 is CASSVLAGGTNTGELFF. The CDR3 bases are TGCGCCAGCAGCGTCCTAGCGGGGGGGACGAACACCGGGGAGCTGTTTTTT. The gene calls are TRBV4-1 and TRBJ2-2; 12 nucleotides align to TRBD2. CDR1 and CDR2 (germline): MGHRA, YSYEKL. Germline trimming cut 5 bases from V and 0 bases from J; bases unmatched to any gene: 4. The CDR3 sequence is 17 residues long.

This clonotype qualifies as medium-sized. The chain is built from TRBV29-1 and TRBJ2-3, with D possibly matching TRBD2 (7 bases). CDR1 is SQVTM, CDR2 ANQGSEA, per germline. Trimming took off 5 bases at V and 1 base at J, with 13 bases between the two ends. This CDR3 is built from 14 residues. In DNA form, the CDR3 reads TGCAGCGTTTCAAGGGGGAGGGGCACAGATACGCAGTATTTT. As protein: CSVSRGRGTDTQYF.

This clonotype was counted a few times. This chain connects TRBV7-2 to TRBJ1-5; D ambiguous. This CDR3 has 15 amino acids. The ends were cut back, 4 bases at V and 1 base at J, with 11 bases in the middle. Germline V CDR1 and CDR2: SGHTA, FQGNSA. The CDR3 region is CASSSYWGSNQPQHF. The CDR3 DNA is TGTGCCAGCAGCTCCTACTGGGGAAGCAATCAGCCCCAGCATTTT.

This clonotype has at least ten counts. V and J are TRBV6-5 and TRBJ2-3; no clear D. The CDR3 has 14 residues. Trimming pared 9 bases from V and 2 bases from J, leaving 15 bases between. CDR1 and CDR2 from the germline V gene are MNHEY and SVGAGI. CDR3 DNA sequence: TGTGCCAGTATCTCGGACGACCACACAGATACGCAGTATTTT. Protein: CASISDDHTDTQYF.

This clonotype was counted between two and nine times. The chain combines TRBV19 with TRBJ2-7, with D perhaps assigned TRBD1 or TRBD2 (5 bases each). CDR1 LNHDA and CDR2 SQIVND come from the germline V gene (reference sequence). The CDR3 is 15 residues long. With 2 bases removed from V and 1 base from J, the gap between germline ends came to 12 bases. CDR3: CASSISSGLSYEQYF. The CDR3, as DNA: TGTGCCAGTAGTATATCGTCGGGGCTGTCCTACGAGCAGTACTTC. Based on the CDR3 plus reference TRBV19 and TRBJ2-7, the full variable domain is DGGITQSPKYLFRKEGQNVTLSCEQNLNHDAMYWYRQDPGQGLRLIYYSQIVNDFQKGDIAEGYSVSREKKESFPLTVTSAQKNPTAFYLCASSISSGLSYEQYFGPGTRLTVT.

This clonotype was recorded many times. J is TRBJ2-3 and V is TRBV12-3 or TRBV12-4, with unresolved D. There are 14 residues in the CDR3. V shed 1 base and J shed 0 bases, with 5 bases lying between them. The CDR3 region is CASSLERSTDTQYF. CDR3 bases: TGTGCCAGCAGTTTAGAGAGAAGCACAGATACGCAGTATTTT.

This clonotype has at least ten counts. J is TRBJ1-5 and V is TRBV12-3 or TRBV12-4; D is unclear. The CDR3 runs to 17 residues. Trimming removed 3 bases from V and 2 bases from J, with 17 bases in between. The CDR3 nucleotides read TGTGCCAGCAGTTTGAGATCGATCGTTGGCGGCAATCAGCCCCAGCATTTT. Translation gives CASSLRSIVGGNQPQHF.

This clonotype was observed at least ten times. The chain joins TRBV7-2 to TRBJ1-2, with TRBD1 identical over 9 bases. CDR1 is SGHTA, CDR2 FQGNSA, per germline. J lost 7 bases, V lost 4 bases, and 4 bases had no gene match. The CDR3 contains 13 residues. CDR3 in amino acids: CASSWTGEGGYTF. CDR3 bases: TGTGCCAGCAGCTGGACAGGGGAGGGTGGCTACACCTTC.

This clonotype was found a few times. V is TRBV12-3 or TRBV12-4 and J is TRBJ1-2; no reliable D call. Trimming took 5 bases from V and 4 from J, leaving 8 bases between them. The CDR3 runs to 12 residues. The CDR3 spells CASSRELYGYTF. As DNA, the CDR3 is TGTGCCAGCAGTCGAGAGCTCTATGGCTACACCTTC.

The table lists this clonotype with many counts. The chain recombines TRBV20-1 with TRBJ2-3; a possible D gene is TRBD1 (6 bases). With 4 bases removed from V and 6 bases from J, the gap between germline ends came to 23 bases. The CDR3 runs 16 residues. Germline V gives CDR1 DFQATT, CDR2 SNEGSKA (reference sequence). CDR3 in DNA: TGCAGTGCTAAAACCACAGGGTATATGGGTCGGGATACGCAGTATTTT. It translates to CSAKTTGYMGRDTQYF.

There are many counts of this clonotype. The V and J genes are TRBV10-3 and TRBJ2-1; 10 bases match TRBD1. CDR3 size: 13 residues. With 4 bases clipped from V and 8 bases from J, the junction kept 2 bases outside the gene matches. The V gene's germline CDR1 is ENHRY and CDR2 SYGVKD. The CDR3 DNA reads as TGTGCCATCAGTGGACAGGGGGCGGATGAGCAGTTCTTC. As protein: CAISGQGADEQFF.

This clonotype showed up many times. The chain uses TRBV5-1 and TRBJ2-5, with D uncertain. V was pared by 5 bases and J by 5 bases, with 7 bases between. Germline lookup yields CDR1 SGHRS and CDR2 YFSETQ. The CDR3 extends over 11 amino acids. CDR3 bases: TGCGCCAGCAGACGTGACGAGACCCAGTACTTC. Translated, it gives CASRRDETQYF.

This clonotype has just a few counts. V gene TRBV18 combines with J gene TRBJ1-3; D is possibly TRBD1 (6 bases). CDR3 length: 11 residues. From germline, CDR1 is KGHSH and CDR2 LQKENI. The germline V and J ends were trimmed by 5 bases and 8 bases, with 7 bases remaining between them. For the CDR3, the DNA is TGTGCCAGCTCATACAGGGACACCATATATTTT. It yields the protein CASSYRDTIYF.

In this sample, this clonotype turned up many times. V is TRBV4-3 and J is TRBJ2-3, with 14 bases lining up with TRBD2. This CDR3 comprises 17 residues. Germline trimming cut 4 bases from V and 5 bases from J; bases unmatched to any gene: 8. The germline gives CDR1 LGHNA, CDR2 YSLEER. CDR3 nucleotide sequence: TGCGCCAGCAGCCTTTTGACTAGCGGGGGGGTAGTAGATACGCAGTATTTT. It codes for CASSLLTSGGVVDTQYF.

Details on this clonotype: A single base separates this from a much larger clone, so it may be a read error. The chain has TRBV7-6 and TRBJ2-1; a weak D match, TRBD2 (5 bases). This CDR3 is 13 amino acids long. Trimming took 4 bases from V and 7 from J, leaving 11 bases between them. Germline V gene sequence: CDR1 SGHVS, CDR2 FNYEAQ. CDR3 DNA sequence: TGTGCCAGCAGCTCCTTAGCGCAAAATGAGCAGTTCTTC. Translation gives CASSSLAQNEQFF.

This clonotype has at least ten counts. This chain uses TRBV5-1 with TRBJ2-1; TRBD1 might be the D (6 bases). The germline gives CDR1 SGHRS, CDR2 YFSETQ. Between the trimmed V and J ends, which lost 3 bases and 9 bases, there was a span of 16 bases. This CDR3 is 14 amino acids long. CDR3 nucleotides: TGCGCCAGCAGCTCCAGTACAGGGACCGGTGAGCAGTTCTTC. Translating gives CASSSSTGTGEQFF.

This clonotype was observed at least ten times. This rearrangement joins TRBV29-1 to TRBJ2-7; D is unclear. The CDR3 contains 10 residues. The germline CDR1 and CDR2 sequences are SQVTM and ANQGSEA. Trimming pared 4 bases from V and 5 bases from J, leaving 6 bases between. This CDR3 is CSVGHHEQYF. The CDR3 DNA reads TGCAGCGTTGGCCACCACGAGCAGTACTTC.

In its sample, this clonotype was seen many times. CDR3 bases: TGCAGTGCTAGAGGGACTAGCGGGGACTACGAGCAGTACTTC. Translating gives CSARGTSGDYEQYF. The chain has TRBV20-1 and TRBJ2-7, with 12 bases lining up with TRBD2. There are 14 residues in the CDR3. J was trimmed by 3 bases and V by 1 base; bases with no gene match: 1. Looked up from germline, CDR1 is DFQATT and CDR2 is SNEGSKA (reference sequence).

A remark on this clonotype: A read error may be the cause here, since a much bigger clone is one base away. This chain connects TRBV2 to TRBJ2-1, with a tentative D call TRBD2 (6 bases). Germline V lookup: CDR1 SNHLY, CDR2 FYNNEI. This CDR3 spans 14 amino acids. Trimming removed 6 bases at V and 6 bases at J, with 15 bases between. The CDR3 DNA reads as TGTGCCAGCAGCGGGACTTCCGCCTGCAATGAGCAGTTCTTC. Translated: CASSGTSACNEQFF.

This clonotype was recorded at least ten times. V and J are TRBV5-8 and TRBJ1-5; D remains unclear. CDR1 and CDR2 (germline): SGHTS, YDEGEE. This CDR3 is built from 12 residues. V was shortened by 4 bases and J by 5 bases, with 7 bases between the two germline ends. CDR3 nucleotides: TGTGCCAGCAGCCCGTTCGATCAGCCCCAGCATTTT. This encodes CASSPFDQPQHF.

This clonotype came up a few times. The chain employs TRBV18 and TRBJ2-1, with D tentatively TRBD1 or TRBD2 (5 bases each). The ends were cut back, 4 bases at V and 5 bases at J, with 12 bases in the middle. The CDR3 extends over 14 amino acids. Germline-derived CDR1 and CDR2 are KGHSH and LQKENI. Written as DNA, the CDR3 is TGTGCCAGCTCACTCCGGGACGGCGACAATGAGCAGTTCTTC. Residues: CASSLRDGDNEQFF.

This clonotype was observed at least ten times. The gene calls are TRBV11-2 and TRBJ2-2; the D gene is possibly TRBD2 (5 bases). The CDR3 covers 14 residues. CDR1 and CDR2 (germline): SGHAT, FQNNGV. Trimming stripped 5 bases from V and 2 bases from J, with 9 bases between. This CDR3 reads CASSPRLNTGELFF. The CDR3 coding sequence is TGTGCCAGCAGCCCGCGACTAAACACCGGGGAGCTGTTTTTT. Together with reference TRBV11-2 and TRBJ2-2, the CDR3 gives the full variable domain: EAGVAQSPRYKIIEKRQSVAFWCNPISGHATLYWYQQILGQGPKLLIQFQNNGVVDDSQLPKDRFSAERLKGVDSTLKIQPAKLEDSAVYLCASSPRLNTGELFFGEGSRLTVL.

This clonotype was recorded many times. This chain connects TRBV7-2 to TRBJ2-3, with unresolved D. The V end lost 5 bases, the J end lost 0 bases, and 12 bases lay between the germline ends. The germline gives CDR1 SGHTA, CDR2 FQGNSA. This CDR3 region has 15 residues. The CDR3 is CASSLSYLSTDTQYF. CDR3 bases: TGTGCCAGCAGCCTCTCGTATCTTAGCACAGATACGCAGTATTTT.

This clonotype has a count of ten or more. This chain connects TRBV4-2 to TRBJ2-3; no clear D gene. With 0 bases removed from V and 6 bases from J, the gap between germline ends came to 4 bases. The CDR3 runs to 12 residues. The V gene's germline CDR1 is LGHNA and CDR2 YNFKEQ. Here the CDR3 DNA reads TGTGCCAGCAGCCAAGAGTATGATACGCAGTATTTT. Translated, it gives CASSQEYDTQYF.